This entry is about one T cell receptor beta chain. The data stem from a study of T-cell reconstitution after alpha-beta-depleted transplantation in children. The library targeted TCRbeta and was prepared with unique molecular identifiers. TCRdb analysed the PCR reads with MiXCR anew, one entry per CDR3 protein. The sample has roughly 500,000 distinct CDR3 sequences, roughly 18% seen once. Germline V gene sequence: CDR1 SGDLS, CDR2 YYNGEE. Trimming shortened V by 4 bases and J by 4 bases, and 13 bases separated the two germline ends. This CDR3 has 14 residues. This TCR was sampled from a human donor who donated a stem cell graft to a child with acute lymphoblastic leukemia. The chain recombines TRBV9 with TRBJ2-3; D possibly corresponds to TRBD1 (6 bases). The starting material was PBMCs from the stem cell graft donor, obtained from the stem cell graft. The CDR3 spells CASSPRTEADTQYF. CDR3 coding DNA: TGTGCCAGCAGCCCGCGGACAGAGGCAGATACGCAGTATTTT.